This TCR beta chain was documented in a study of blood T cell repertoires in COVID-19. Authors' analysis steps: Estimation of nucleated cell counts relied on the amplification of reference gene primers. Assay used: immunoSEQ multiplex PCR; TCRdb lists only in-frame clones, some missing. V, J and clone size reflect that table, while D and trimming were determined from the DNA. This sample has 25,000 to 35,000 clones, with almost 85% found just once. Between the trimmed V and J ends, which lost 1 base and 2 bases, there was a span of 12 bases. This CDR3 is 15 amino acids long. Germline V CDR1 and CDR2: SGHTA, FQGNSA.

The rearrangement uses TRBV7-2 and TRBJ2-7, with a weak D call TRBD1 (6 bases). The sequenced sample was peripheral blood. This clonotype originated in a man older than 75 with active COVID-19. The CDR3 coding sequence is TGTGCCAGCAGCTTAGGCTGGCAGGGGACCTACGAGCAGTACTTC. This codes for CASSLGWQGTYEQYF.